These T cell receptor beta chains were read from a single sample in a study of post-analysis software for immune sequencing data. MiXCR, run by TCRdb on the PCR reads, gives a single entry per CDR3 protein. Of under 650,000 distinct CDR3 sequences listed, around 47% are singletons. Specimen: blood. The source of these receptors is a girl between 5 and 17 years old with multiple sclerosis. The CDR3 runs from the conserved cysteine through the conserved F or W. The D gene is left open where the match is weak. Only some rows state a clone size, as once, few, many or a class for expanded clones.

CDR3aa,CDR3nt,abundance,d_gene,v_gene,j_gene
CASSSIAGQRSYEQYF,TGCGCCAGCAGCTCGATCGCGGGACAGCGGTCCTACGAGCAGTACTTC,NA,NA,TRBV5-1,TRBJ2-7
CSVAGVMNTEAFF,TGCAGCGTTGCAGGGGTCATGAACACTGAAGCTTTCTTT,few,NA,TRBV29-1,TRBJ1-1
CASKASASSYNEQFF,TGTGCCAGCAAAGCCTCCGCGAGCTCCTACAATGAGCAGTTCTTC,few,NA,TRBV12-3/TRBV12-4,TRBJ2-1
CASSPYRWGREGSNYGYTF,TGTGCCAGCAGCCCCTACCGGTGGGGCAGGGAGGGCTCTAACTATGGCTACACCTTC,NA,NA,TRBV7-2,TRBJ1-2
CASSFPFQGAYDTDTQYF,TGCGCCAGCAGCTTTCCTTTCCAGGGGGCCTATGACACAGATACGCAGTATTTT,NA,TRBD1,TRBV5-1,TRBJ2-3
CASSPRQGLLQETQYF,TGTGCCAGCAGCCCCCGACAGGGGTTGCTCCAAGAGACCCAGTACTTC,few,TRBD1,TRBV7-3,TRBJ2-5
CSVALAGGPVNEQFF,TGCAGCGTGGCCCTAGCGGGAGGGCCGGTCAATGAGCAGTTCTTC,few,TRBD2,TRBV29-1,TRBJ2-1
CAIQKQGPGADTQYF,TGTGCCATACAGAAGCAAGGCCCGGGGGCAGATACGCAGTATTTT,few,NA,TRBV10-3,TRBJ2-3
CASSQEVWDTEAFF,TGTGCCAGCAGCCAAGAAGTCTGGGACACTGAAGCTTTCTTT,NA,NA,TRBV4-2,TRBJ1-1
CASRQTVETQYF,TGTGCCAGCAGACAAACTGTGGAGACCCAGTACTTC,few,NA,TRBV6-2/TRBV6-3,TRBJ2-5
CASNLKGRTYIGEQYF,TGTGCCAGCAACCTCAAGGGACGGACCTACATTGGGGAGCAGTACTTC,NA,NA,TRBV6-4,TRBJ2-7
CASSPGGLGTEAFF,TGTGCCAGCAGCCCAGGGGGCTTGGGGACTGAAGCTTTCTTT,NA,TRBD1,TRBV3-1,TRBJ1-1
CASRPRTSRNGQYF,TGTGCCAGCAGACCCCGGACTAGCAGGAACGGGCAGTACTTC,NA,TRBD2,TRBV28,TRBJ2-5
CATSSGQGNHEQYF,TGTGCCACCAGCAGCGGACAGGGGAACCACGAGCAGTACTTC,few,TRBD1,TRBV15,TRBJ2-7
CSAAGVADTQYF,TGCAGTGCGGCGGGGGTCGCAGATACGCAGTATTTT,NA,TRBD2,TRBV20-1,TRBJ2-3
CASSSMALAGEWNEQFF,TGCGCCAGCAGCTCGATGGCACTAGCGGGAGAGTGGAATGAGCAGTTCTTC,NA,TRBD2,TRBV5-1,TRBJ2-1
CASSSIQEPSNYGYTF,TGTGCCAGCAGCTCAATACAGGAGCCTTCTAACTATGGCTACACCTTC,NA,NA,TRBV7-6,TRBJ1-2
CASSPEQGAAGYTF,TGTGCCAGCAGCCCAGAACAGGGGGCGGCTGGCTACACCTTC,NA,TRBD1,TRBV12-3/TRBV12-4,TRBJ1-2
CASRGTGGANEQFF,TGTGCCAGCAGGGGGACAGGGGGGGCCAATGAGCAGTTCTTC,few,TRBD1,TRBV12-3/TRBV12-4,TRBJ2-1
CSATRLTGGWETQYF,TGCAGTGCCACCCGACTAACGGGGGGGTGGGAGACCCAGTACTTC,few,TRBD2,TRBV20-1,TRBJ2-5
CSVGSGGYEQFF,TGCAGCGTTGGGTCAGGGGGGTATGAGCAGTTCTTC,few,NA,TRBV29-1,TRBJ2-1
CASSLEVGSNLMNTEAFF,TGTGCCAGCAGCTTAGAGGTCGGATCCAACTTAATGAACACTGAAGCTTTCTTT,NA,NA,TRBV13,TRBJ1-1
CASSLEQGGIAGYTF,TGTGCCAGCAGTTTAGAGCAGGGGGGAATCGCAGGCTACACCTTC,NA,TRBD1,TRBV12-3/TRBV12-4,TRBJ1-2
CASSPSSRDSGTEAFF,TGTGCCAGCAGCCCCTCATCCAGGGACTCAGGGACTGAAGCTTTCTTT,once,NA,TRBV13,TRBJ1-1
CASSFKARGAFF,TGTGCCAGCAGCTTTAAGGCCCGGGGAGCTTTCTTT,few,NA,TRBV7-2,TRBJ1-1
CASSSRLGQFF,TGTGCCAGCAGTTCACGACTAGGGCAGTTCTTC,NA,NA,TRBV28,TRBJ2-1
CATSGPSGSGGANVLTF,TGTGCCACCAGTGGGCCTAGCGGTTCGGGCGGGGCCAACGTCCTGACTTTC,few,TRBD2,TRBV24-1,TRBJ2-6
CSARDRGTRGMTYNEQFF,TGCAGTGCTAGAGATAGGGGGACTAGGGGAATGACCTACAATGAGCAGTTCTTC,few,TRBD2,TRBV20-1,TRBJ2-1
CASSGSGTSGSRYEQFF,TGCGCCAGCAGCGGGTCCGGGACTAGCGGGAGTAGGTACGAGCAGTTCTTC,NA,TRBD2,TRBV5-1,TRBJ2-1
CASSQDRYRVGQPQHF,TGCGCCAGCAGCCAAGATCGATACAGGGTGGGTCAGCCCCAGCATTTT,NA,NA,TRBV4-1,TRBJ1-5
CASSVDWAVGDTQYF,TGTGCCAGCAGCGTAGATTGGGCCGTCGGGGATACGCAGTATTTT,NA,NA,TRBV9,TRBJ2-3
CASNGALYNEQFF,TGCGCCAGCAACGGGGCCCTATACAATGAGCAGTTCTTC,NA,NA,TRBV10-1,TRBJ2-1
CASSLFVPDTQYF,TGTGCCAGCAGCTTATTCGTCCCAGATACGCAGTATTTT,NA,NA,TRBV11-3,TRBJ2-3
CASRRRERGNEQFF,TGTGCCAGCAGGAGGCGGGAGCGGGGCAATGAGCAGTTCTTC,NA,TRBD2,TRBV2,TRBJ2-1
CSARDSGGSQETQYF,TGCAGTGCTAGAGACAGCGGGGGGTCCCAAGAGACCCAGTACTTC,NA,TRBD2,TRBV20-1,TRBJ2-5
CASSWLRADTQYF,TGTGCCAGCAGTTGGCTGAGAGCAGATACGCAATATTTT,NA,NA,TRBV12-3/TRBV12-4,TRBJ2-3
CASSIAGTYNEQFF,TGCGCCAGCAGCATAGCGGGAACCTACAATGAGCAGTTCTTC,once,TRBD2,TRBV4-3,TRBJ2-1
CASSATSHDTQYF,TGTGCCAGCAGCGCTACCTCCCACGATACGCAGTATTTT,NA,NA,TRBV6-4,TRBJ2-3
CASSEWWAGEETQYF,TGCGCCAGCAGCGAGTGGTGGGCGGGAGAAGAGACCCAGTACTTC,few,TRBD2,TRBV10-2,TRBJ2-5
CASSELQGWLAKNIQYF,TGTGCCAGCAGCGAACTTCAGGGGTGGCTGGCCAAAAACATTCAGTACTTC,few,NA,TRBV6-6,TRBJ2-4
CASGESPYNEQFF,TGTGCCAGCGGGGAGTCCCCCTACAATGAGCAGTTCTTC,NA,NA,TRBV12-3/TRBV12-4,TRBJ2-1
CASSTRQSSYEQYF,TGTGCCAGCAGCACGCGACAGAGCTCCTACGAGCAGTACTTC,NA,NA,TRBV4-2,TRBJ2-7
CASPPGLDGTDTQYF,TGTGCCAGTCCCCCGGGACTAGACGGAACAGATACGCAGTATTTT,NA,TRBD2,TRBV7-2,TRBJ2-3
CASSLRSYQETQYF,TGTGCCAGCAGTTTACGGAGTTATCAAGAGACCCAGTACTTC,NA,NA,TRBV12-3/TRBV12-4,TRBJ2-5
CASSPLGAGGETQYF,TGCGCCAGCAGCCCCCTCGGGGCAGGGGGGGAGACCCAGTACTTC,NA,NA,TRBV5-1,TRBJ2-5
CASSGRSQDTQYF,TGCGCCAGCAGCGGACGTAGTCAAGATACGCAGTATTTT,NA,NA,TRBV4-1,TRBJ2-3
CATRSSGIGIYEQYF,TGTGCCACCCGATCAAGCGGGATAGGTATCTACGAGCAGTACTTC,NA,TRBD2,TRBV10-3,TRBJ2-7
CASSARTSGGTIDTQYF,TGTGCCAGCAGCGCCCGGACTAGCGGGGGGACTATAGATACGCAGTATTTT,NA,TRBD2,TRBV9,TRBJ2-3
CASSLSGAGGQETQYF,TGTGCCAGCAGCTTATCTGGGGCGGGGGGACAAGAGACCCAGTACTTC,NA,TRBD2,TRBV7-2,TRBJ2-5
CVSSVDRGLVAKNIQYF,TGTGTCAGCAGCGTCGACAGAGGACTAGTAGCCAAAAACATTCAGTACTTC,few,TRBD2,TRBV7-2,TRBJ2-4
CASSQDLAGSGTEAFF,TGCGCCAGCAGCCAGGATTTGGCAGGGTCGGGCACTGAAGCTTTCTTT,few,NA,TRBV4-1,TRBJ1-1
CSVGTSYGCTF,NA,NA,NA,TRBV29-1,TRBJ1-2
CASNSREEPIHEQYF,TGTGCCAGCAACTCGCGGGAGGAACCCATACACGAGCAGTACTTC,NA,TRBD2,TRBV12-3/TRBV12-4,TRBJ2-7